Below, 26 T cell receptor beta chains from the same sample are listed, as sequenced in a study of cytomegalovirus exposure and HLA in healthy donors. The PCR contained 60 Vbeta and 13 Jbeta primers. Assay used: immunoSEQ multiplex PCR; TCRdb lists only in-frame clones, some missing. The sample includes 150,000 to 200,000 clones, about three quarters of them seen just once. The sequenced sample consisted of PBMCs. The receptors shown here come from a woman in her thirties or forties in good health and CMV-seronegative.

This clone was counted between two and nine times. This rearrangement joins TRBV6-1 to TRBJ2-3; D might be TRBD1 (5 bases). The V and J ends lost 3 bases and 2 bases respectively, with 12 bases between them. The CDR3 contains 15 residues. CDR1 and CDR2 (germline): MNHNS, SASEGT. The CDR3 bases are TGTGCCAGCAGTGAGGGGCGGTGGAACACAGATACGCAGTATTTT. Its translation: CASSEGRWNTDTQYF.

The CDR3 DNA sequence: TGCGCCAGCGGCCACACCGACAGGTCGTACGAGCAGTACGTC. Its protein product is CASGHTDRSYEQYV. This chain connects TRBV4-3 to TRBJ2-7; D is possibly TRBD1 (6 bases). The CDR3 consists of 14 residues. Germline V lookup: CDR1 LGHNA, CDR2 YSLEER.

This clone came up once. The V gene is TRBV11-3, the J gene TRBJ1-4; no clear D. The V gene lost 3 bases and the J gene lost 8 bases, with 7 bases spanning the gap. The CDR3 is made up of 12 amino acids. CDR1 SGHNT and CDR2 YENEEA come from the germline V gene. The CDR3 sequence is CASSFEHEKLFF. The CDR3 bases are TGTGCCAGCAGCTTCGAACACGAAAAACTGTTTTTT.

V gene TRBV5-1 combines with J gene TRBJ2-3; unclear D gene. Looked up from germline, CDR1 is SGHRS and CDR2 is YFSETQ. With 4 bases removed from V and 2 bases from J, the gap between germline ends came to 11 bases. This CDR3 is built from 14 residues. DNA for the CDR3: TGCGCCAGCAGCGCCGTGGAGCACACAGATACGCAGTATTTT. Its protein product is CASSAVEHTDTQYF. Together with reference TRBV5-1 and TRBJ2-3, the CDR3 gives the full variable domain: KAGVTQTPRYLIKTRGQQVTLSCSPISGHRSVSWYQQTPGQGLQFLFEYFSETQRNKGNFPGRFSGRQFSNSRSEMNVSTLELGDSALYLCASSAVEHTDTQYFGPGTRLTVL.

As DNA, the CDR3 is TGTGCCAGCAGTGACTCGGGACAGGGCGAAGGCTACACCTTC. It translates to CASSDSGQGEGYTF. The chain carries TRBV6-4 and TRBJ1-2; 9 bases line up with TRBD1. V was clipped by 0 bases and J by 8 bases; unmatched bases: 4. The V gene's germline CDR1 is MRHNA and CDR2 SNTAGT. The CDR3 extends over 14 amino acids.

The chain uses TRBV9 and TRBJ2-1, with TRBD2 matching 13 bases. The CDR3 contains 15 residues. Germline CDR1 and CDR2: SGDLS and YYNGEE. Trimming removed 2 bases from V and 9 bases from J; junction bases left unmatched: 5. This CDR3 reads CASSVTSGRGGEQFF. The CDR3 nucleotides are TGTGCCAGCAGCGTTACTAGCGGGAGGGGGGGTGAGCAGTTCTTC.

This chain joins TRBV14 and TRBJ2-1; D uncertain. Germline assignment: CDR1 SGHDN and CDR2 FVKESK. The CDR3 spans 11 residues. V was cut by 2 bases and J by 13 bases, with 9 bases left in between. CDR3 region: CASSQTTAQFF. CDR3 nucleotide sequence: TGTGCCAGCAGCCAAACGACTGCACAGTTCTTC.

This rearrangement joins TRBV30 to TRBJ2-7, with 8 bases lining up with TRBD2. This CDR3 comprises 15 residues. With 1 base clipped from V and 3 bases from J, the junction kept 8 bases outside the gene matches. The germline V gene encodes CDR1 GTSNPN and CDR2 SVGIG (reference sequence). The DNA for the CDR3 is TGTGCCTGGAGTGCGGGGGGGGACGGTGACTACGAGCAGTACTTC. It specifies CAWSAGGDGDYEQYF.

This clone showed up just a few times. The CDR3 protein is CASSLGVQQTSGRRRSYNEQFF. The CDR3 coding sequence is TGCGCCAGCAGCTTGGGAGTCCAGCAGACTAGCGGGAGAAGACGGTCCTACAATGAGCAGTTCTTC. The V and J genes are TRBV5-1 and TRBJ2-1; 12 bases are a match to TRBD2. The CDR3 runs 22 residues. The trim removed 0 bases at V and 1 base at J, leaving 17 bases unmatched. Germline CDR1 reads SGHRS; CDR2 reads YFSETQ.

The rearrangement joins TRBV7-2 to TRBJ1-1; a weak D match, TRBD1 (5 bases). In germline, CDR1 is SGHTA, CDR2 FQGNSA. The CDR3 runs 15 residues. Trimming shortened V by 4 bases and J by 1 base, and 13 bases separated the two germline ends. The CDR3 sequence: CASSYSGVPNTEAFF. The CDR3 DNA reads as TGTGCCAGCAGCTATTCGGGGGTCCCGAACACTGAAGCTTTCTTT.

This clone is a singleton in its sample. The rearrangement joins TRBV11-2 to TRBJ2-1; 10 nucleotides align to TRBD2. J lost 3 bases, V lost 5 bases, and 4 bases had no gene match. The CDR3 has 15 residues. The germline V gene encodes CDR1 SGHAT and CDR2 FQNNGV. The CDR3 nucleotides read TGTGCCAGCAGCACCGGGACTAGCGTCTACAATGAGCAGTTCTTC. Amino acids: CASSTGTSVYNEQFF.

The chain uses TRBV5-5 and TRBJ2-7, with D hard to call. This CDR3 spans 13 amino acids. V lost 2 bases and J 1 base, leaving 7 bases between the germline ends. Germline CDR1 reads SGHKS; CDR2 reads YYEKEE (reference sequence). The CDR3 DNA sequence: TGTGCCAGCAGCTTAATCCTATCCTACGAGCAGTACTTC. Protein: CASSLILSYEQYF.

This chain links TRBV5-4 with TRBJ1-1; TRBD1 is a possible D gene (6 bases). Germline lookup yields CDR1 SGHNT and CDR2 YYREEE (reference sequence). V lost 3 bases to trimming and J lost 7 bases, with 16 bases between them. The CDR3 is 14 amino acids. CDR3 sequence reads: CASSSRGASREAFF. Written as DNA, the CDR3 is TGTGCCAGCAGCTCGCGGGGGGCTTCGCGTGAAGCTTTCTTT.

The chain employs TRBV30 and TRBJ2-1; TRBD2 matches at 8 bases. The junction had 10 bases not matched to a gene; V was cut back by 2 bases and J by 7 bases. Germline CDR1 GTSNPN, CDR2 SVGIG (reference sequence). CDR3 size: 15 residues. The CDR3 bases are TGTGCCTGGAGTTCCACGGGACTAGTGGCGAATGAGCAGTTCTTC. It translates to CAWSSTGLVANEQFF.

This chain uses TRBV19 with TRBJ2-7; 11 bases are shared with TRBD1. This CDR3 comprises 17 residues. J was trimmed by 1 base and V by 1 base; bases with no gene match: 6. Germline loops: CDR1 LNHDA, CDR2 SQIVND (reference sequence). The DNA for the CDR3 is TGTGCCAGTAGTATAGGGCCGGGACAGGGGGTTTCCTACGAGCAGTACTTC. Protein product: CASSIGPGQGVSYEQYF.

The CDR3 is CASSVRVSNQPQHF. DNA of the CDR3: TGTGCCAGCAGTGTCCGGGTTAGCAATCAGCCCCAGCATTTT. The V gene is TRBV2, the J gene TRBJ1-5; no firm D call. V shed 4 bases and J shed 0 bases, with 7 bases lying between them. The CDR3 has 14 amino acids. Germline lookup yields CDR1 SNHLY and CDR2 FYNNEI. Full variable domain (missing parts from reference TRBV2 and TRBJ1-5): EPEVTQTPSHQVTQMGQEVILRCVPISNHLYFYWYRQILGQKVEFLVSFYNNEISEKSEIFDDQFSVERPDGSNFTLKIRSTKLEDSAMYFCASSVRVSNQPQHFGDGTRLSIL.

This clone was observed once. The CDR3 loop is CASSMRAGGTTNEKLFF. CDR3 DNA sequence: TGTGCCAGTAGTATGCGGGCCGGGGGAACAACTAATGAAAAACTGTTTTTT. V and J are TRBV19 and TRBJ1-4, with D possibly TRBD1 on 5 matching bases. V gave up 3 bases and J gave up 0 bases, with 14 bases separating them. CDR1 and CDR2 (germline): LNHDA, SQIVND (reference sequence). The CDR3 consists of 17 residues.

Details on this clone: Within the sample, other DNA sequences also encode this same CDR3. This chain links TRBV5-1 with TRBJ2-3; 7 positions match TRBD1. The J segment lost 3 bases and the V segment lost 1 base, leaving 2 bases of the junction unmatched. The CDR3 extends over 14 amino acids. Germline V gene sequence: CDR1 SGHRS, CDR2 YFSETQ. CDR3 bases: TGCGCCAGCAGCTTGAGACAGGGAACAGATACGCAGTATTTT. This gives the protein CASSLRQGTDTQYF. Full variable domain (rest looked up from reference TRBV5-1 and TRBJ2-3): KAGVTQTPRYLIKTRGQQVTLSCSPISGHRSVSWYQQTPGQGLQFLFEYFSETQRNKGNFPGRFSGRQFSNSRSEMNVSTLELGDSALYLCASSLRQGTDTQYFGPGTRLTVL.

The J gene is TRBJ1-1, the V gene TRBV7-3; D is unclear. This CDR3 contains 13 residues. The V end lost 1 base, the J end lost 7 bases, and 10 bases lay between the germline ends. Germline CDR1 reads SGHTA; CDR2 reads FQGTGA. In nucleotides, the CDR3 is TGTGCCAGCAGCTTAATGAGAGAAAGTGAAGCTTTCTTT. Translated: CASSLMRESEAFF.

This clone appeared once. The chain links TRBV15 to TRBJ1-2, with 7 nucleotides matching TRBD1. The germline V gene has CDR1 LNHNV and CDR2 YYDKDF (reference sequence). The CDR3 spans 14 residues. Losses at the gene ends were 9 bases for V and 2 bases for J; bases not matched to a gene: 9. In nucleotides, the CDR3 is TGTGCCACGCGGCAGGGGGTGGGAAACTATGGCTACACCTTC. Translating it yields CATRQGVGNYGYTF.

This chain joins TRBV11-3 and TRBJ1-1, with 8 bases fitting TRBD1. Germline V gene lookup returns CDR1 SGHNT and CDR2 YENEEA. Trimming at V came to 5 bases and at J to 4 bases, leaving 6 bases not matched to a gene. This CDR3 has 14 residues. CDR3 sequence reads: CASSRQGRITEAFF. The CDR3, as DNA: TGTGCCAGCAGCCGACAGGGGCGGATCACTGAAGCTTTCTTT. The full variable domain, rest sourced from reference TRBV11-3 and TRBJ1-1, is EAGVVQSPRYKIIEKKQPVAFWCNPISGHNTLYWYLQNLGQGPELLIRYENEEAVDDSQLPKDRFSAERLKGVDSTLKIQPAELGDSAVYLCASSRQGRITEAFFGQGTRLTVV.

The V gene is TRBV6-6, the J gene TRBJ2-7; D perhaps matches TRBD2 (6 bases). This CDR3 comprises 14 residues. Germline V lookup: CDR1 MNHNY, CDR2 SVGAGI (reference sequence). The V end lost 6 bases, the J end lost 2 bases, and 14 bases lay between the germline ends. This CDR3 reads CASRRERGTYEQYF. The CDR3 DNA reads as TGTGCCAGCAGACGGGAGCGTGGGACCTACGAGCAGTACTTC.

The chain has TRBV7-9 and TRBJ2-3; D is ambiguous. Looked up from germline, CDR1 is SEHNR and CDR2 is FQNEAQ (reference sequence). The CDR3 is made up of 10 amino acids. V was clipped by 11 bases and J by 10 bases, with 13 bases between them. CDR3 bases: TGTGCCGCAGGCGTCGAGCCGCAGTATTTT. This translates into CAAGVEPQYF. The variable domain in full, completed from reference TRBV7-9 and TRBJ2-3, reads DTGVSQNPRHKITKRGQNVTFRCDPISEHNRLYWYRQTLGQGPEFLTYFQNEAQLEKSRLLSDRFSAERPKGSFSTLEIQRTEQGDSAMYLCAAGVEPQYFGPGTRLTVL.

V is TRBV5-1 and J is TRBJ2-6, with D maybe TRBD1 (5 bases). The length of the CDR3 is 15 residues. Germline lookup yields CDR1 SGHRS and CDR2 YFSETQ. The V and J ends lost 4 bases and 3 bases respectively, with 11 bases between them. CDR3 residues: CASSTTGGGANVLTF. As DNA, the CDR3 is TGCGCCAGCAGCACCACAGGTGGTGGGGCCAACGTCCTGACTTTC. Combining the CDR3 with reference TRBV5-1 and TRBJ2-6 gives the whole variable domain KAGVTQTPRYLIKTRGQQVTLSCSPISGHRSVSWYQQTPGQGLQFLFEYFSETQRNKGNFPGRFSGRQFSNSRSEMNVSTLELGDSALYLCASSTTGGGANVLTFGAGSRLTVL.

The CDR3 protein is CASSETGTGASYEQYF. CDR3 coding DNA: TGTGCCAGCAGTGAAACGGGAACGGGAGCTTCCTACGAGCAGTACTTC. The chain is built from TRBV2 and TRBJ2-7; a weak D match, TRBD2 (6 bases). This CDR3 has 16 residues. V shed 2 bases and J shed 1 base, with 15 bases lying between them. The germline V gene has CDR1 SNHLY and CDR2 FYNNEI.

The genes are TRBV4-3 and TRBJ2-1; perhaps TRBD2 as D (5 bases). V was trimmed by 8 bases and J by 9 bases, leaving 20 bases between them. The CDR3 spans 14 residues. The germline V gene has CDR1 LGHNA and CDR2 YSLEER. The CDR3 DNA reads as TGCGCCAGCTCCGCCGAACTAGGTGTTAGTGAGCAGTTCTTC. It yields the protein CASSAELGVSEQFF.